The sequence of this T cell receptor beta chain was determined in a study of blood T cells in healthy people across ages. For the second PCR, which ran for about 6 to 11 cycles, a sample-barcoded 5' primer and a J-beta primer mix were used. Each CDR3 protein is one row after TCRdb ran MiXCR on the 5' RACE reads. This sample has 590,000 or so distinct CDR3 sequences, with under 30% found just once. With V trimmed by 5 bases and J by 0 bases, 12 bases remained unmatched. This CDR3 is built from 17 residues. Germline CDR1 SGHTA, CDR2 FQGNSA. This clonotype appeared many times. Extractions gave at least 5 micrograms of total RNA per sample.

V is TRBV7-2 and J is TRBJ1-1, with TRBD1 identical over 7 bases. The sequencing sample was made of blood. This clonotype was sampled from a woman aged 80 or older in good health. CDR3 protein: CASSQRPTGMMNTEAFF. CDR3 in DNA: TGTGCCAGCAGCCAAAGACCGACAGGGATGATGAACACTGAAGCTTTCTTT.